This T cell receptor beta chain derives from a study of control samples from healthy donors and cancer patients. Germline CDR1 reads PRHDT; CDR2 reads FYEKMQ (reference sequence). The J segment lost 8 bases and the V segment lost 3 bases, leaving 9 bases of the junction unmatched. The length of the CDR3 is 14 residues. TCRdb keeps only in-frame clones here, not all; method: immunoSEQ multiplex PCR. Altogether 100,000 to 150,000 clones are present, 91% being singletons, with the ten largest covering roughly 9.4%. V gene TRBV13 combines with J gene TRBJ1-2; 7 bases align to TRBD1. Sequencing used blood. The sequence came from a man younger than 35 in good health. The CDR3 DNA reads as TGTGCCAGCAGCTTGGGACAGAGCACAATGGGCTACACCTTC. It encodes CASSLGQSTMGYTF.